The 21 T cell receptor beta chains given below trace back to one sample, sequenced in a study of graft-versus-host responses after intestinal transplantation. Here immunoSEQ multiplex PCR was the method, and the copy in TCRdb shows in-frame clones only, minus some. The data contain roughly 99,000 clones, about 82% of them singletons. The sample in question was PBMCs, obtained 255 days after intestinal transplant. These receptors all come from a human patient who received an intestinal transplant, so some T cells may come from the graft donor.

V and J are TRBV2 and TRBJ1-6; 8 bases are a match to TRBD1. V shed 0 bases and J 6 bases; nucleotides not matched to a gene: 4. Germline CDR1 is SNHLY and CDR2 is FYNNEI. This CDR3 region has 16 residues. In nucleotides, the CDR3 is TGTGCCAGCAGTGAAGCGGGACAGGAATTTAATTCACCCCTCCACTTT. It codes for CASSEAGQEFNSPLHF. Drawing the rest from reference TRBV2 and TRBJ1-6, the complete variable domain is EPEVTQTPSHQVTQMGQEVILRCVPISNHLYFYWYRQILGQKVEFLVSFYNNEISEKSEIFDDQFSVERPDGSNFTLKIRSTKLEDSAMYFCASSEAGQEFNSPLHFGNGTRLTVT.

The rearrangement links TRBV27 to TRBJ2-5; 10 nucleotides align to TRBD2. Germline CDR1 MNHEY, CDR2 SMNVEV (reference sequence). The CDR3 is made up of 18 amino acids. V trimming: 5 bases; J trimming: 4 bases; junction bases outside the gene matches: 16. CDR3 DNA sequence: TGTGCCAGCAGTACGGAGCGGGAGGGCTTACGGTCGGGAGAGACCCAGTACTTC. Its protein product is CASSTEREGLRSGETQYF.

J is TRBJ1-3 and V is TRBV4-1, with no clear D. This CDR3 spans 14 amino acids. Trimming removed 0 bases at V and 2 bases at J, with 5 bases between. Germline V gene data show CDR1 as MGHRA and CDR2 as YSYEKL. CDR3 region: CASSQDRTGNTIYF. The CDR3 region has the DNA TGCGCCAGCAGCCAAGATCGCACTGGAAACACCATATATTTT.

The chain has TRBV4-2 and TRBJ1-4, with 9 nucleotides matching TRBD1. The length of the CDR3 is 19 residues. From germline, CDR1 is LGHNA and CDR2 YNFKEQ. The junction had 11 bases not matched to a gene; V was cut back by 3 bases and J by 0 bases. The CDR3 loop reads CASSHLPGTGMATNEKLFF. In nucleotides, the CDR3 is TGTGCCAGCAGCCACCTACCAGGGACAGGGATGGCAACTAATGAAAAACTGTTTTTT.

This clone has a single count. The gene calls are TRBV6-6 and TRBJ2-7, with a tentative D call TRBD2 (6 bases). Deletions cut 6 bases from V and 1 base from J, with 10 bases between. The CDR3 loop spans 13 amino acids. Per the germline V gene, CDR1 is MNHNY and CDR2 is SVGAGI (reference sequence). CDR3 DNA sequence: TGTGCCAGCAGCCCCGCGGGGTCCTACGAGCAGTACGTC. Its protein product is CASSPAGSYEQYV.

This chain uses TRBV18 with TRBJ2-7; TRBD1 agrees at 9 bases. CDR1 is KGHSH, CDR2 LQKENI, per germline. With V trimmed by 5 bases and J by 6 bases, 17 bases remained unmatched. This CDR3 spans 17 amino acids. The CDR3 loop reads CASSSLGGQGYLGEQYF. The CDR3, as DNA: TGTGCCAGCTCATCCCTTGGGGGACAGGGATATCTTGGCGAGCAGTACTTC.

The chain combines TRBV27 with TRBJ2-5, with D possibly matching TRBD1 (7 bases). Between the trimmed V and J ends, which lost 5 bases and 5 bases, there was a span of 12 bases. The CDR3 covers 13 residues. Germline-derived CDR1 and CDR2 are MNHEY and SMNVEV (reference sequence). CDR3 DNA sequence: TGTGCCAGCAGTCCCCCAGGGGGGGAGACCCAGTACTTC. This encodes CASSPPGGETQYF.

The rearrangement uses TRBV7-8 and TRBJ2-7; perhaps D is TRBD1 or TRBD2 (5 bases each). Between the trimmed V and J ends, which lost 1 base and 1 base, there was a span of 8 bases. The germline V gene encodes CDR1 SGHVS and CDR2 FQNEAQ. The CDR3 covers 14 residues. CDR3 in DNA: TGTGCCAGCAGCTTAGGGGGGATTTCCTACGAGCAGTACTTC. As protein: CASSLGGISYEQYF.

This chain links TRBV29-1 with TRBJ2-3; D might be TRBD2 (5 bases). With 6 bases removed from V and 4 bases from J, the gap between germline ends came to 11 bases. CDR1 and CDR2 (germline): SQVTM, ANQGSEA. The CDR3 extends over 12 amino acids. CDR3 sequence: CSVPEAADTQYF. CDR3 nucleotide sequence: TGCAGCGTACCCGAAGCGGCAGATACGCAGTATTTT.

This sequence joins TRBV29-1 and TRBJ1-2; a weak D match, TRBD1 (5 bases). CDR3 length equals 15 residues. Germline loops: CDR1 SQVTM, CDR2 ANQGSEA. The V gene lost 2 bases and the J gene lost 3 bases, with 16 bases spanning the gap. CDR3 sequence reads: CSVEFSGLRDYGYTF. The DNA for the CDR3 is TGCAGCGTTGAATTTTCAGGGCTCCGGGACTATGGCTACACCTTC.

J is TRBJ2-1 and V is TRBV27; perhaps TRBD2 as D (5 bases). The V gene lost 1 base and the J gene lost 3 bases, with 10 bases spanning the gap. Germline V CDR1 and CDR2: MNHEY, SMNVEV (reference sequence). The CDR3 runs to 15 residues. As DNA, the CDR3 is TGTGCCAGCAGTTTATGGGGAGAAGGCTACAATGAGCAGTTCTTC. Its protein product is CASSLWGEGYNEQFF.

V is TRBV7-2 and J is TRBJ2-3, with 7 bases identical to TRBD2. V lost 1 base and J lost 6; bases outside the gene matches: 4. CDR3 length: 14 residues. From germline, CDR1 is SGHTA and CDR2 FQGNSA. The CDR3 bases are TGTGCCAGCAGCTTAGGACGGGAGGTCGATACGCAGTATTTT. Protein sequence: CASSLGREVDTQYF.

The chain recombines TRBV2 with TRBJ2-7; 11 nucleotides line up with TRBD2. The CDR3 extends over 13 amino acids. Per the germline V gene, CDR1 is SNHLY and CDR2 is FYNNEI. J lost 1 base, V lost 7 bases, and 0 bases had no gene match. The CDR3, as DNA: TGTGCCAGCACTAGCGGGGGGTCCTACGAGCAGTACTTC. Translation: CASTSGGSYEQYF.

The V call is TRBV6-1, the J call TRBJ2-1, with TRBD2 matching 8 bases. The germline V gene has CDR1 MNHNS and CDR2 SASEGT. Unmatched junction bases numbered 4, after V lost 8 bases and J lost 4 bases. The CDR3 consists of 13 residues. The CDR3 DNA reads as TGTGCCAGCGTACTAGCGGTATACAATGAGCAGTTCTTC. This sequence encodes CASVLAVYNEQFF.

The CDR3 loop reads CASSLAPEDTDTQYF. DNA of the CDR3: TGTGCCAGCAGCTTAGCGCCCGAGGACACAGATACGCAGTATTTT. V usage is TRBV7-8 and J usage is TRBJ2-3; D is ambiguous. Trimming took 0 bases from V and 2 from J, leaving 9 bases between them. Germline V lookup: CDR1 SGHVS, CDR2 FQNEAQ. This CDR3 has 15 amino acids.

V gene TRBV28 combines with J gene TRBJ1-1; TRBD1 is a possible D gene (6 bases). The germline CDR1 and CDR2 sequences are MDHEN and SYDVKM. V was clipped by 3 bases and J by 5 bases, with 10 bases between them. The CDR3 is 13 amino acids. The CDR3 coding sequence is TGTGCCAGCAGTTTGGGGGACAAGACTGAAGCTTTCTTT. This translates into CASSLGDKTEAFF.

The V call is TRBV10-3, the J call TRBJ2-1, with TRBD1 identical over 10 bases. CDR3 length: 15 residues. V was pared by 4 bases and J by 3 bases, with 3 bases of the junction left unmatched. Germline V CDR1 and CDR2: ENHRY, SYGVKD. CDR3 nucleotide sequence: TGTGCCATCAGTGCGGGACAGGGGAACTACAATGAGCAGTTCTTC. Protein product: CAISAGQGNYNEQFF.

The rearrangement links TRBV12-2 to TRBJ1-5; the table's D call of TRBD1 was not tested on the DNA. TRBV12-2 is annotated as a pseudogene. CDR3 length equals 16 residues. The CDR3 coding sequence is TGTGCAAGTCGCCAAACTTACCGGGACAGTGATCAGCCCCAGCATTTT. As protein: CASRQTYRDSDQPQHF.

The chain recombines TRBV27 with TRBJ2-7, with D perhaps matching TRBD1 or TRBD2 (5 bases each). Trimming pared 0 bases from V and 0 bases from J, leaving 21 bases between. Germline loops: CDR1 MNHEY, CDR2 SMNVEV (reference sequence). This CDR3 comprises 19 residues. The CDR3 DNA follows: TGTGCCAGCAGTTTATCACGGGGTAAAACGGGGCACAGCTCCTACGAGCAGTACTTC. Its protein is CASSLSRGKTGHSSYEQYF.

This chain uses TRBV10-3 with TRBJ1-5; 12 bases are a match to TRBD1. This CDR3 spans 15 amino acids. V dropped 3 bases and J dropped 6; count of bases not matched to a gene: 3. Per germline, CDR1 ENHRY and CDR2 SYGVKD. The CDR3 loop is CAISEGTGGFQPQHF. CDR3 bases: TGTGCCATCAGTGAAGGGACAGGGGGCTTTCAGCCCCAGCATTTT.

This CDR3 is CASTGSRGEKLFF. In DNA form, the CDR3 reads TGTGCCAGCACCGGGTCTCGAGGGGAAAAACTGTTTTTT. This sequence joins TRBV2 and TRBJ1-4; D unresolved. Germline V lookup: CDR1 SNHLY, CDR2 FYNNEI. V was trimmed by 7 bases and J by 8 bases, leaving 14 bases between them. CDR3 size: 13 residues. Complete variable domain (other parts from reference TRBV2 and TRBJ1-4): EPEVTQTPSHQVTQMGQEVILRCVPISNHLYFYWYRQILGQKVEFLVSFYNNEISEKSEIFDDQFSVERPDGSNFTLKIRSTKLEDSAMYFCASTGSRGEKLFFGSGTQLSVL.